Below, 3 T cell receptor beta chains from the same sample are listed, as sequenced in a study of T cell clonality in common variable immunodeficiency. Study findings and constraints: Reportedly, TCR beta sequences from common variable immunodeficiency showed fewer deletions and N-nucleotide insertions.

TCRdb keeps only in-frame clones here, not all; method: immunoSEQ multiplex PCR. This sample has fewer than 35,000 clones, each found more than once. No antigen has been identified for these receptors. Source material: peripheral blood mononuclear cells. Every receptor here comes from a human donor with common variable immunodeficiency.

As regards this clone: The read stops 3 residues short of the end of the CDR3; the missing end is completed from the germline J gene. This chain connects TRBV18 to TRBJ1-4; the D gene is possibly TRBD1 (6 bases). Per the germline V gene, CDR1 is KGHSH and CDR2 is LQKENI. The CDR3 runs to 15 residues. V was pared by 3 bases and J by 6 bases, with 14 bases between. CDR3 sequence: CASSPPDHRDEKLFF. The covered CDR3 bases are TGTGCCAGCTCACCCCCGGACCACAGGGATGAAAAA.

The sample holds a few counts of this clone. The read falls 3 residues short of the CDR3 end, and the missing part is taken from the germline J gene. The chain links TRBV5-1 to TRBJ1-2, with 8 bases that match TRBD1. V shed 5 bases and J 4 bases; nucleotides not matched to a gene: 7. CDR1 SGHRS and CDR2 YFSETQ come from the germline V gene. The CDR3 is made up of 14 amino acids. The part of the CDR3 DNA that was read is TGCGCCAGCAGACCCCCGGGACAGGTCTATGGC. As protein: CASRPPGQVYG. The full CDR3 protein reads CASRPPGQVYGYTF.

This clone was picked up a small number of times. The observed sequence ends 3 residues before the CDR3 terminus, with the missing tail filled in from the germline J gene. This rearrangement joins TRBV20-1 to TRBJ2-5; D may match TRBD1 or TRBD2 (6 bases each). With 3 bases removed from V and 4 bases from J, the gap between germline ends came to 15 bases. Germline CDR1 is DFQATT and CDR2 is SNEGSKA (reference sequence). This CDR3 has 14 amino acids. Incomplete CDR3 DNA: TGCAGTGCTAGCGGCCAGGGGAGGTCAGAGACC. Translated: CSASGQGRSET. The complete CDR3 sequence is CSASGQGRSETQYF.